The T cell receptor (beta chain) under discussion was sequenced for a study of OX40 agonist ivuxolimab in advanced cancers. Study-wide results and limits: At 0.1 to 3.0 mg/kg and by week 6, clonal expansion occurred in CD4+ and CD8+ blood T cells. Compared with CD4+, CD8+ T cells on average had more expanded clones.

Profiling relied on immunoSEQ multiplex PCR, and the TCRdb table lists in-frame clones only, not all of them. The data show 85,000 to 90,000 clones, with 85% to 90% seen just once and 0.2% to 0.25% held by the top ten. This CDR3 spans 13 amino acids. The germline V and J ends were trimmed by 1 base and 5 bases, with 8 bases remaining between them. Germline V gene lookup returns CDR1 SGHNT and CDR2 YENEEA. To note about this clone: Its antigen is not known.

This sample comprised CD4+ or CD8+ T cells sorted from blood, obtained in a trial of the OX40 agonist ivuxolimab. The chain is built from TRBV11-3 and TRBJ1-1; D uncertain. The TCR comes from an adult with an advanced solid tumor such as melanoma, head and neck, liver or kidney cancer. The CDR3 loop is CASSLGPGTEAFF. Here the CDR3 DNA reads TGTGCCAGCAGCTTAGGGCCCGGGACTGAAGCTTTCTTT.